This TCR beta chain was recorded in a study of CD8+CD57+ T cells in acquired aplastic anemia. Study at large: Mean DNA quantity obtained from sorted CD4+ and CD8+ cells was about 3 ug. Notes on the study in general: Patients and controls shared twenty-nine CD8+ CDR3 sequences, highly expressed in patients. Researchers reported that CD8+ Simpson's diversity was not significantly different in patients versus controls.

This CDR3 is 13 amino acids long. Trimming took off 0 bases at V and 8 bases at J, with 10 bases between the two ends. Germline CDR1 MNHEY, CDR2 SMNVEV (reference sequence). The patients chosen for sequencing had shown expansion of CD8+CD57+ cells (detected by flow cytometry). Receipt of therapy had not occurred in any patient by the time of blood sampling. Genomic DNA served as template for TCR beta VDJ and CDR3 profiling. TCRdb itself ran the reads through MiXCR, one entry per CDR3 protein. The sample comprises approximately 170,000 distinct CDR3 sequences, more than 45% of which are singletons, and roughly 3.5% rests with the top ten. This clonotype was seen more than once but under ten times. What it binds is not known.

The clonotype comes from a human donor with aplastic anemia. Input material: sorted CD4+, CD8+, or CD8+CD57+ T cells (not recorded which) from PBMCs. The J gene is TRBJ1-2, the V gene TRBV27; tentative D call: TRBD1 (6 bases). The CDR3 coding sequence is TGTGCCAGCAGTTTATCGGAGGGGGGAGGCTACACCTTC. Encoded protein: CASSLSEGGGYTF.